These 24 T cell receptor beta chains share one sample of origin, sequenced in a study of T cell responses to AZD1222 COVID-19 vaccine. The repertoire was sequenced with immunoSEQ multiplex PCR; TCRdb's copy has only in-frame clones and lacks some. The table includes roughly 180,000 clones, over 70% detected once. The material sequenced was peripheral blood, taken on day 0 of MenACWY control vaccination. Every receptor here comes from an adult in good health.

This chain links TRBV3-1 (or the pseudogene TRBV3-2) with TRBJ2-2; either TRBD1 or TRBD2 may supply D (5 bases each). The length of the CDR3 is 17 residues. V lost 5 bases and J 4 bases, leaving 20 bases between the germline ends. From germline, CDR1 is LGHDT and CDR2 YNNKEL (reference sequence). CDR3 sequence (DNA): TGTGCCAGCAGCTCGTCCGGCAGGGACCTACCCACCGGGGAGCTGTTTTTT. Protein: CASSSSGRDLPTGELFF.

This clone appeared once. The rearrangement links TRBV18 to TRBJ2-3; 7 nucleotides line up with TRBD1. This CDR3 has 16 residues. Germline V gives CDR1 KGHSH, CDR2 LQKENI. V lost 3 bases, J lost 0 bases, and 6 bases stayed unmatched. CDR3 amino acids: CASSPEDRKSTDTQYF. For the CDR3, the DNA is TGTGCCAGCTCACCCGAGGACAGGAAAAGCACAGATACGCAGTATTTT.

The table lists this clone with a count of one. The V and J genes are TRBV5-4 and TRBJ1-6; D uncertain. The V gene's germline CDR1 is SGHNT and CDR2 YYREEE (reference sequence). This CDR3 has 14 amino acids. Trimming took 3 bases from V and 5 from J, leaving 9 bases between them. The chain's CDR3 is CASSYGLNNSPLHF. Written as DNA, the CDR3 is TGTGCCAGCAGCTATGGACTAAATAATTCACCCCTCCACTTT. The entire variable domain, with the rest obtained from reference TRBV5-4 and TRBJ1-6, is as follows: ETGVTQSPTHLIKTRGQQVTLRCSSQSGHNTVSWYQQALGQGPQFIFQYYREEENGRGNFPPRFSGLQFPNYSSELNVNALELDDSALYLCASSYGLNNSPLHFGNGTRLTVT.

The chain joins TRBV12-3 or TRBV12-4 to TRBJ2-3; no reliable D call. The CDR3 runs 12 residues. Trimming pared 8 bases from V and 2 bases from J, leaving 8 bases between. The DNA of the CDR3 is TGTGCCAGCGGCGGACCCACAGATACGCAGTATTTT. Amino acids: CASGGPTDTQYF.

The J gene is TRBJ2-5, the V gene TRBV28; 7 positions agree with TRBD1. The CDR3 is made up of 15 amino acids. The V gene end was trimmed by 2 bases and the J gene end by 1 base; junction bases not matched to a gene: 4. The germline gives CDR1 MDHEN, CDR2 SYDVKM. The CDR3 DNA reads TGTGCCAGCAGTTTACAGGGGGACGCCCAAGAGACCCAGTACTTC. This codes for CASSLQGDAQETQYF. The full variable domain, completed using reference TRBV28 and TRBJ2-5, is DVKVTQSSRYLVKRTGEKVFLECVQDMDHENMFWYRQDPGLGLRLIYFSYDVKMKEKGDIPEGYSVSREKKERFSLILESASTNQTSMYLCASSLQGDAQETQYFGPGTRLLVL.

The chain links TRBV13 to TRBJ1-1; no reliable D call. Germline values: CDR1 PRHDT, CDR2 FYEKMQ (reference sequence). V dropped 5 bases and J dropped 3 bases, with 10 bases sitting between them. CDR3 size: 13 residues. CDR3 in DNA: TGTGCCAGCAGCAAACGTCCAGACACTGAAGCTTTCTTT. Amino acids: CASSKRPDTEAFF.

This clone has just a few counts. The chain carries TRBV10-3 and TRBJ1-1; unclear D gene. Per germline, CDR1 ENHRY and CDR2 SYGVKD. The CDR3 runs 13 residues. V dropped 8 bases and J dropped 1 base, with 11 bases sitting between them. The CDR3 protein is CAIANPSNTEAFF. The CDR3, as DNA: TGTGCCATCGCAAACCCCTCGAACACTGAAGCTTTCTTT.

The chain has TRBV29-1 and TRBJ2-3; 12 bases fit TRBD2. This CDR3 has 14 amino acids. J lost 3 bases, V lost 6 bases, and 4 bases had no gene match. Germline values: CDR1 SQVTM, CDR2 ANQGSEA. CDR3 residues: CSVLGLAGTDTQYF. The CDR3, as DNA: TGCAGCGTCCTTGGACTAGCGGGAACAGATACGCAGTATTTT.

This clone was seen only a few times. The chain employs TRBV5-6 and TRBJ1-1, with D possibly being TRBD1 (5 bases). This CDR3 is built from 14 residues. Germline CDR1 is SGHDT and CDR2 is YYEEEE. V lost 3 bases, J lost 1 base, and 10 bases lay in between. CDR3 bases: TGTGCCAGCAGCTCCAAAGACAGGAACACTGAAGCTTTCTTT. It encodes CASSSKDRNTEAFF.

This clone was picked up a small number of times. V gene TRBV19 combines with J gene TRBJ1-2, with D uncertain. The CDR3 length is 14 residues. The germline V gene has CDR1 LNHDA and CDR2 SQIVND (reference sequence). Trimming removed 9 bases at V and 8 bases at J, with 22 bases between. CDR3 amino acids: CASRRWVDGGGYTF. In DNA form, the CDR3 reads TGTGCCAGCCGAAGGTGGGTGGACGGCGGGGGCTACACCTTC.

The chain couples TRBV18 to TRBJ1-5; TRBD1 agrees at 7 bases. The V and J ends lost 3 bases and 2 bases, in that order; junction bases with no gene match: 1. Per germline, CDR1 KGHSH and CDR2 LQKENI. The CDR3 runs to 14 residues. The CDR3 sequence is CASSPQGGNQPQHF. The CDR3 DNA reads as TGTGCCAGCTCACCTCAGGGGGGCAATCAGCCCCAGCATTTT.

This clone was seen a few times. V gene TRBV29-1 combines with J gene TRBJ2-7; D not resolved. In germline, CDR1 is SQVTM, CDR2 ANQGSEA. The CDR3 is 10 residues long. V lost 8 bases to trimming and J lost 4 bases, with 9 bases between them. The CDR3 spells CSLVRYEQYF. As DNA, the CDR3 is TGCAGCCTGGTTCGTTACGAGCAGTACTTC.

This chain connects TRBV12-3 or TRBV12-4 to TRBJ1-2; D is ambiguous. V was cut by 0 bases and J by 8 bases, with 7 bases left in between. This CDR3 has 12 amino acids. The CDR3 DNA follows: TGTGCCAGCAGTTTAGCCAGTTTCGGCTACACCTTC. It encodes CASSLASFGYTF.

The rearrangement joins TRBV27 to TRBJ1-2; 7 positions agree with TRBD1. V lost 6 bases to trimming and J lost 0 bases; unmatched junction nucleotides: 4. CDR1 is MNHEY, CDR2 SMNVEV, per germline (reference sequence). This CDR3 is 14 amino acids long. The CDR3 region is CASSVDRANYGYTF. The CDR3 DNA is TGTGCCAGCAGCGTCGACAGGGCTAACTATGGCTACACCTTC.

The chain is built from TRBV5-1 and TRBJ1-1; no reliable D call. There are 14 residues in the CDR3. Trimming shortened V by 7 bases and J by 1 base, and 14 bases separated the two germline ends. CDR1 SGHRS and CDR2 YFSETQ come from the germline V gene. CDR3 nucleotide sequence: TGCGCCAGCCGTCGAGGTGGGAGGAACACTGAAGCTTTCTTT. Translated: CASRRGGRNTEAFF.

This clone was counted only a few times. V gene TRBV7-9 combines with J gene TRBJ1-1, with D maybe TRBD1 (6 bases). In germline, CDR1 is SEHNR, CDR2 FQNEAQ (reference sequence). The ends were cut back, 4 bases at V and 8 bases at J, with 11 bases in the middle. The CDR3 totals 12 residues. CDR3 sequence reads: CASSSWTDEAFF. CDR3 nucleotide sequence: TGTGCCAGCAGCTCTTGGACAGACGAAGCTTTCTTT. Complete variable domain (other parts from reference TRBV7-9 and TRBJ1-1): DTGVSQNPRHKITKRGQNVTFRCDPISEHNRLYWYRQTLGQGPEFLTYFQNEAQLEKSRLLSDRFSAERPKGSFSTLEIQRTEQGDSAMYLCASSSWTDEAFFGQGTRLTVV.

This clone was seen once. The chain joins TRBV3-1 (or the pseudogene TRBV3-2) to TRBJ2-7; 8 bases line up with TRBD2. V trimming: 7 bases; J trimming: 5 bases; junction bases outside the gene matches: 10. CDR1 is LGHDT, CDR2 YNNKEL, per germline (reference sequence). CDR3 length equals 14 residues. The CDR3 region is CASKSSGGPHEQYF. The CDR3 region has the DNA TGTGCCAGCAAATCGAGCGGGGGCCCCCACGAGCAGTACTTC.

J is TRBJ1-2 and V is TRBV19; D not certain. V was shortened by 1 base and J by 0 bases, with 9 bases between the two germline ends. The CDR3 has 15 residues. Germline values: CDR1 LNHDA, CDR2 SQIVND (reference sequence). CDR3 loop: CASSIVDSANYGYTF. The CDR3 DNA follows: TGTGCCAGTAGTATAGTGGATTCCGCTAACTATGGCTACACCTTC.

Comments on this clone: Other DNA sequences in the sample encode the same CDR3. This sequence joins TRBV4-3 and TRBJ2-3; the match to TRBD1 covers 9 bases. Germline CDR1 reads LGHNA; CDR2 reads YSLEER. This CDR3 region has 16 residues. The trim removed 0 bases at V and 5 bases at J, leaving 6 bases unmatched. The CDR3 region is CASSQEGGQGIDTQYF. The DNA of the CDR3 is TGCGCCAGCAGCCAAGAGGGGGGACAGGGCATAGATACGCAGTATTTT.

V gene TRBV28 combines with J gene TRBJ1-1, with D perhaps matching TRBD1 (5 bases). The germline V gene encodes CDR1 MDHEN and CDR2 SYDVKM. The V end was cut by 5 bases, the J end by 0 bases, with 13 bases between. The length of the CDR3 is 15 residues. CDR3 amino acids: CASSPPQGMNTEAFF. In nucleotides, the CDR3 is TGTGCCAGCAGTCCTCCGCAGGGCATGAACACTGAAGCTTTCTTT.

V usage is TRBV24-1 and J usage is TRBJ2-7, with a tentative D call TRBD1 (6 bases). The germline V gene encodes CDR1 KGHDR and CDR2 SFDVKD. This CDR3 region has 12 residues. Between the trimmed V and J ends, which lost 4 bases and 3 bases, there was a span of 6 bases. CDR3 sequence: CATSEGGYEQYF. The CDR3 DNA reads as TGTGCCACCAGTGAAGGGGGCTACGAGCAGTACTTC.

The chain uses TRBV4-1 and TRBJ1-4; D may be TRBD1 (5 bases). Germline values: CDR1 MGHRA, CDR2 YSYEKL. The CDR3 consists of 17 residues. V lost 2 bases, J lost 4 bases, and 17 bases lay in between. The CDR3 sequence is CASSQPARGRINEKLFF. Here the CDR3 DNA reads TGCGCCAGCAGCCAACCCGCGAGGGGACGGATTAATGAAAAACTGTTTTTT.

This clone was seen just once. The chain recombines TRBV5-1 with TRBJ2-7; tentatively, D is TRBD1 (5 bases). The CDR3 is made up of 14 amino acids. Per the germline V gene, CDR1 is SGHRS and CDR2 is YFSETQ. V was clipped by 1 base and J by 9 bases, with 17 bases between them. In DNA, the CDR3 is TGCGCCAGCAGCTTGCAGGGTGCCCTACGAGGGCAGTACTTC. It codes for CASSLQGALRGQYF.

This chain connects TRBV7-9 to TRBJ2-7; TRBD1 or TRBD2 may be the D gene (5 bases each). CDR3 length equals 14 residues. The V end was cut by 8 bases, the J end by 1 base, with 15 bases between. Germline V lookup: CDR1 SEHNR, CDR2 FQNEAQ (reference sequence). CDR3 nucleotides: TGTGCCAGCCTAGCTCGGGACGGGTCCTACGAGCAGTACTTC. Translated: CASLARDGSYEQYF.